This entry lists 23 T cell receptor beta chains sequenced from one sample in a study of T cells in Graves' hyperthyroidism and ophthalmopathy. RNA transcripts provided the source from which TCR beta CDR3 regions were amplified. A first-round RT-PCR of the TCR CDR3 used the HTBI primer set. TCRdb processed the multiplex PCR reads anew with MiXCR; each CDR3 protein has one entry. The repertoire holds 690,000 or so distinct CDR3 sequences, with 18% as singletons. Sequencing input: blood. These TCRs come from a woman between 50 and 59 years old with Graves' hyperthyroidism that later progressed to Graves' ophthalmopathy.

This clonotype was observed a few times. This chain links TRBV6-1 with TRBJ1-5; 7 bases align to TRBD1. This CDR3 spans 15 amino acids. V lost 8 bases and J lost 5; bases outside the gene matches: 12. CDR1 is MNHNS and CDR2 is SASEGT in the germline V gene. DNA of the CDR3: TGTGCCAGCGATCATTACGTGCAGGGGGATCAGCCCCAGCATTTT. This sequence encodes CASDHYVQGDQPQHF.

The rearrangement joins TRBV27 to TRBJ2-2; D uncertain. From germline, CDR1 is MNHEY and CDR2 SMNVEV (reference sequence). V was pared by 10 bases and J by 3 bases, with 18 bases between. CDR3 length: 15 amino acids. CDR3: CATQLRYMDTGELFF. The CDR3 region has the DNA TGTGCCACCCAATTACGGTATATGGACACCGGGGAGCTGTTTTTT.

The V call is TRBV27, the J call TRBJ2-4; the D gene is possibly TRBD1 (6 bases). CDR3 size: 14 residues. Germline V lookup: CDR1 MNHEY, CDR2 SMNVEV (reference sequence). V was shortened by 4 bases and J by 5 bases, with 12 bases between the two germline ends. The CDR3 protein is CASSYHRAENIQYF. The CDR3 DNA is TGTGCCAGCAGTTACCACAGGGCCGAAAACATTCAGTACTTC.

A few counts support this clonotype. The rearrangement uses TRBV27 and TRBJ1-2, with D tentatively TRBD1 (5 bases). The germline gives CDR1 MNHEY, CDR2 SMNVEV (reference sequence). V shed 2 bases and J shed 7 bases, with 14 bases lying between them. The length of the CDR3 is 14 residues. CDR3 region: CASSLRGQGPGYTF. The CDR3 DNA reads TGTGCCAGCAGTTTAAGGGGTCAGGGCCCTGGCTACACCTTC.

This clonotype showed up just a few times. V usage is TRBV7-9 and J usage is TRBJ1-1; a weak D match, TRBD1 (6 bases). Trimming shortened V by 11 bases and J by 0 bases, and 16 bases separated the two germline ends. The CDR3 sequence is 14 residues long. Germline CDR1 SEHNR, CDR2 FQNEAQ (reference sequence). CDR3 nucleotide sequence: TGTGCCGGTGGGGGGGGGCCGATGAACACTGAAGCTTTCTTT. As protein: CAGGGGPMNTEAFF.

This rearrangement joins TRBV5-1 to TRBJ2-5, with D possibly matching TRBD1 (7 bases). V was clipped by 2 bases and J by 2 bases, with 13 bases between them. Germline-derived CDR1 and CDR2 are SGHRS and YFSETQ. CDR3 length: 15 amino acids. CDR3 coding DNA: TGCGCCAGCAGCTTCCTGACAGGGACTCAAGAGACCCAGTACTTC. Translated, it gives CASSFLTGTQETQYF.

This clonotype was seen more than once but under ten times. The V and J genes are TRBV9 and TRBJ2-5; 8 nucleotides align to TRBD2. The CDR3 is 16 residues long. With 0 bases clipped from V and 5 bases from J, the junction kept 9 bases outside the gene matches. The germline V gene has CDR1 SGDLS and CDR2 YYNGEE. The CDR3 loop is CASSVGAGGGLETQYF. DNA for the CDR3: TGTGCCAGCAGCGTAGGTGCCGGGGGGGGCCTGGAGACCCAGTACTTC.

Many counts were recorded for this clonotype. This chain connects TRBV3-1 to TRBJ1-4; D is unclear. This CDR3 comprises 15 residues. The V gene's germline CDR1 is LGHDT and CDR2 YNNKEL (reference sequence). The V gene lost 3 bases and the J gene lost 2 bases, with 10 bases spanning the gap. The CDR3 spells CASSQVFGTNEKLFF. In nucleotides, the CDR3 is TGTGCCAGCAGCCAGGTCTTTGGGACTAATGAAAAACTGTTTTTT.

Comments on this clonotype: It may be a read error: a sequence one base away is much more abundant. A read error is likely, as this CDR3 ends without the conserved phenylalanine or tryptophan. The rearrangement uses TRBV12-3 or TRBV12-4 and TRBJ2-1; TRBD1 aligns across 9 bases. CDR3 length equals 16 residues. The V and J ends lost 4 bases and 3 bases, in that order; junction bases with no gene match: 7. This CDR3 reads CASSSPPGQGYNEQFS. CDR3 coding DNA: TGTGCCAGCAGTTCCCCTCCGGGACAGGGCTACAATGAGCAGTTCTCC.

Regarding this clonotype: Since a much larger clone is just one base distant, this may be a read error. The J gene is TRBJ2-1, the V gene TRBV3-1; 10 bases match TRBD1. Germline CDR1 is LGHDT and CDR2 is YNNKEL (reference sequence). The CDR3 is made up of 16 amino acids. As DNA, the CDR3 is TGTGCCAGCAGCCCTCCGACAGGGGGCCTTTACAATGAGCAGCTCTTC. Translated, it gives CASSPPTGGLYNEQLF.

This rearrangement joins TRBV19 to TRBJ1-2; 8 bases map to TRBD1. Germline V CDR1 and CDR2: LNHDA, SQIVND (reference sequence). The J segment lost 3 bases and the V segment lost 5 bases, leaving 8 bases of the junction unmatched. The CDR3 sequence is 15 residues long. The CDR3 sequence is CASSPQTGADYGYTF. Here the CDR3 DNA reads TGTGCCAGTAGTCCCCAGACAGGGGCCGACTATGGCTACACCTTC.

This clonotype was observed a few times. V usage is TRBV30 and J usage is TRBJ1-2, with TRBD1 as a possible D gene (5 bases). Germline CDR1 is GTSNPN and CDR2 is SVGIG (reference sequence). There are 13 residues in the CDR3. Trimming shortened V by 4 bases and J by 2 bases, and 11 bases separated the two germline ends. The DNA for the CDR3 is TGTGCCTGGAAGACCGGGGGGAACTATGGCTACACCTTC. This translates into CAWKTGGNYGYTF.

This clonotype was detected only a few times. The V and J genes are TRBV19 and TRBJ1-5, with 7 bases that match TRBD1. V shed 3 bases, J shed 7 bases, and the junction held 6 bases outside the gene matches. Germline-derived CDR1 and CDR2 are LNHDA and SQIVND (reference sequence). The CDR3 has 14 amino acids. Written as DNA, the CDR3 is TGTGCCAGTAGTATGCGGGACAGCTGGCAGCCCCAGCATTTT. Its protein product is CASSMRDSWQPQHF. The whole variable domain, filled in from reference TRBV19 and TRBJ1-5, reads DGGITQSPKYLFRKEGQNVTLSCEQNLNHDAMYWYRQDPGQGLRLIYYSQIVNDFQKGDIAEGYSVSREKKESFPLTVTSAQKNPTAFYLCASSMRDSWQPQHFGDGTRLSIL.

Only a few counts were recorded for this clonotype. This rearrangement joins TRBV5-1 to TRBJ1-5, with D unclear. CDR1 is SGHRS and CDR2 is YFSETQ in the germline V gene. CDR3 length: 14 residues. V lost 1 base, J lost 7 bases, and 12 bases lay in between. As DNA, the CDR3 is TGCGCCAGCAGCTTGAGGTATCCAAGGCAGCCCCAGCATTTT. Translation: CASSLRYPRQPQHF.

The CDR3, as DNA: TGTGCTAGTGGTTTAACTCCACGGGACCCCGAAGGAGATACGCAGTATTTT. Amino acids: CASGLTPRDPEGDTQYF. The chain couples TRBV12-5 to TRBJ2-3; D may match TRBD1 or TRBD2 (5 bases each). The length of the CDR3 is 17 residues. V lost 3 bases and J 5 bases, leaving 21 bases between the germline ends. Germline CDR1 and CDR2: LGHNT and FRNRAP.

The chain employs TRBV6-1 and TRBJ2-5; 7 positions match TRBD2. CDR3 size: 14 residues. Germline assignment: CDR1 MNHNS and CDR2 SASEGT. Trimming cost V 6 bases and J 4 bases; bases outside gene matches: 8. The CDR3 sequence: CASSRGVSGETQYF. The CDR3 DNA is TGTGCCAGCAGCCGGGGGGTTTCGGGAGAGACCCAGTACTTC.

In its sample, this clonotype was seen a few times. The J gene is TRBJ1-1, the V gene TRBV12-3 or TRBV12-4; no clear D. Trimming stripped 2 bases from V and 3 bases from J, with 10 bases between. The CDR3 is 14 amino acids. CDR3 sequence reads: CASSLWGMDTEAFF. CDR3 sequence (DNA): TGTGCCAGCAGTTTATGGGGAATGGACACTGAAGCTTTCTTT.

This clonotype has more than one count but fewer than ten. The V call is TRBV5-1, the J call TRBJ1-1, with D unclear. The germline V gene encodes CDR1 SGHRS and CDR2 YFSETQ. The CDR3 has 14 amino acids. The ends were cut back, 2 bases at V and 1 base at J, with 9 bases in the middle. The CDR3, as DNA: TGCGCCAGCAGCTTTGTTCGGGGGAACACTGAAGCTTTCTTT. Translated: CASSFVRGNTEAFF.

The chain carries TRBV19 and TRBJ1-2, with D uncertain. The CDR3 covers 15 residues. V was clipped by 1 base and J by 2 bases, with 11 bases between them. Germline values: CDR1 LNHDA, CDR2 SQIVND (reference sequence). CDR3 sequence: CASSIGAAGNYGYTF. The DNA for the CDR3 is TGTGCCAGTAGTATAGGGGCCGCGGGGAACTATGGCTACACCTTC.

The chain couples TRBV15 to TRBJ1-1; tentative D call: TRBD1 (5 bases). The CDR3 has 15 residues. Germline V gene data show CDR1 as LNHNV and CDR2 as YYDKDF (reference sequence). Trimming stripped 0 bases from V and 5 bases from J, with 13 bases between. The CDR3 DNA reads as TGTGCCACCAGCAGAGACCCACGGGGGTTGACTGAAGCTTTCTTT. It encodes CATSRDPRGLTEAFF.

The sample holds a few counts of this clonotype. The chain employs TRBV7-3 and TRBJ2-5; D is uncertain. Germline CDR1 and CDR2: SGHTA and FQGTGA. This CDR3 is built from 13 residues. Between the trimmed V and J ends, which lost 3 bases and 3 bases, there was a span of 8 bases. DNA for the CDR3: TGTGCCAGCAGCTTCGGCAGCGAAGAGACCCAGTACTTC. It yields the protein CASSFGSEETQYF.

Regarding this clonotype: The final CDR3 position lacks the conserved phenylalanine or tryptophan, pointing to a likely read error. The chain recombines TRBV7-8 with TRBJ1-5, with D tentatively TRBD1 (5 bases). CDR1 is SGHVS, CDR2 FQNEAQ, per germline. V was clipped by 5 bases and J by 2 bases, with 13 bases between them. The CDR3 length is 15 residues. CDR3 in amino acids: CASSHGHGGNQPQHL. As DNA, the CDR3 is TGTGCCAGCAGCCACGGACATGGTGGCAATCAGCCCCAGCATCTT.

The rearrangement joins TRBV4-1 to TRBJ1-1; D gene unclear. CDR1 is MGHRA, CDR2 YSYEKL, per germline. This CDR3 is built from 14 residues. Trimming left V 0 bases short and J 5 bases short, with 10 bases between. Here the CDR3 reads CASSQDPSGTEAFF. Here the CDR3 DNA reads TGCGCCAGCAGCCAAGACCCCTCCGGGACTGAAGCTTTCTTT.